This TCR beta chain was sequenced for a study of T-cell reconstitution after alpha-beta-depleted transplantation in children. Unique molecular identifiers were incorporated into the prepared TCRbeta library. TCRdb reprocessed the PCR reads with MiXCR, giving one entry per CDR3 protein. The sample lists around 450,000 distinct CDR3 sequences; under 20% were seen once. V trimming: 5 bases; J trimming: 7 bases; junction bases outside the gene matches: 12. The CDR3 consists of 15 residues. CDR1 is MGHRA, CDR2 YSYEKL, per germline. V is TRBV4-1 and J is TRBJ2-7; 9 nucleotides line up with TRBD1. The TCR sequence derives from a boy under two years old who had a stem cell transplant for Wiskott-Aldrich syndrome, so the T cells may come from the graft donor. Sample: PBMCs, mostly from graft donor cells, taken 360 days after TCRalphabeta/CD19-depleted stem cell transplant. The CDR3 nucleotides read TGCGCCAGCAGCTCCCGGACAGGGGTAATGGGGGAGCAGTACTTC. Translated, it gives CASSSRTGVMGEQYF.